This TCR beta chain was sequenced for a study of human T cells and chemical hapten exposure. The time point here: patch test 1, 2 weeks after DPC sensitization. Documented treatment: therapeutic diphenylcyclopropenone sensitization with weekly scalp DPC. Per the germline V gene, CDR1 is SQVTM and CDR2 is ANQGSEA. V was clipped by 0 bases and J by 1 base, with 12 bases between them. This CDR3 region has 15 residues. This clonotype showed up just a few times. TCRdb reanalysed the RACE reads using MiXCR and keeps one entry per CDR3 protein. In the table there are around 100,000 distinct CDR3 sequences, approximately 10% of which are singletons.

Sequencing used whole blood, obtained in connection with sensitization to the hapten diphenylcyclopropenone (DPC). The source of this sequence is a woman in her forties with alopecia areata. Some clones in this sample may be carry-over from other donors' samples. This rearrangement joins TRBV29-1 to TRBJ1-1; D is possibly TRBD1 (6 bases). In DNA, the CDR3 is TGCAGCGTTGAAGACCGGGGGACACCGAACACTGAAGCTTTCTTT. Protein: CSVEDRGTPNTEAFF.